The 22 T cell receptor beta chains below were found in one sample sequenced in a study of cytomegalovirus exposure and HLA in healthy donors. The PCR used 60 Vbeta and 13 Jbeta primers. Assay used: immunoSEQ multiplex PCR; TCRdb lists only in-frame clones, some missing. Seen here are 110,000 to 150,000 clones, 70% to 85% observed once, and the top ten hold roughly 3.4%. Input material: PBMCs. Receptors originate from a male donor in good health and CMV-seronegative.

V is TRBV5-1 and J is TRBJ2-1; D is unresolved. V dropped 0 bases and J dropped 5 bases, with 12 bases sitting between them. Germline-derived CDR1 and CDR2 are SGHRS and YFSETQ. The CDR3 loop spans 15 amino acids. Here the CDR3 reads CASSLGAAIHNEQFF. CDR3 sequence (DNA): TGCGCCAGCAGCTTGGGGGCCGCAATCCACAATGAGCAGTTCTTC.

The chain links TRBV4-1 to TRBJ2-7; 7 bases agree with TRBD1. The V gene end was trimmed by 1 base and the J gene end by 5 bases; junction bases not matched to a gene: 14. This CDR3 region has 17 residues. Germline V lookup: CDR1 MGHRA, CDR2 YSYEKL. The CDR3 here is CASSQGAYRGKGNEQYF. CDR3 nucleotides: TGCGCCAGCAGCCAAGGCGCTTACAGGGGAAAGGGGAACGAGCAGTACTTC.

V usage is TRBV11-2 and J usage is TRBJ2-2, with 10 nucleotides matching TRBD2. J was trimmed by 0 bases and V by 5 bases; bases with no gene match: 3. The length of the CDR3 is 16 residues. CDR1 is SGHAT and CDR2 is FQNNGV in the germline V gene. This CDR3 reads CASSPLAGTNTGELFF. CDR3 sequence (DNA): TGTGCCAGCAGCCCACTAGCGGGGACGAACACCGGGGAGCTGTTTTTT.

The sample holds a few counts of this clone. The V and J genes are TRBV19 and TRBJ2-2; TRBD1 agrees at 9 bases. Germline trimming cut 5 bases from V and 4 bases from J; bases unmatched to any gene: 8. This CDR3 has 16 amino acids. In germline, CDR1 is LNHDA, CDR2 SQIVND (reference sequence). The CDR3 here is CASSGWTGDRTGELFF. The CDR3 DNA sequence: TGTGCCAGTAGTGGATGGACAGGGGATCGCACCGGGGAGCTGTTTTTT.

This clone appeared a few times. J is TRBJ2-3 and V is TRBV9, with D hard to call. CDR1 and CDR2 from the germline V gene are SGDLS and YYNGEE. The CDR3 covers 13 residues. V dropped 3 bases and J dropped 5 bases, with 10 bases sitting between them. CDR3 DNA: TGTGCCAGCAGCGACCCTTTGAGAGATACGCAGTATTTT. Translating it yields CASSDPLRDTQYF. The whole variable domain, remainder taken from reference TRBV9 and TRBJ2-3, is DSGVTQTPKHLITATGQRVTLRCSPRSGDLSVYWYQQSLDQGLQFLIQYYNGEERAKGNILERFSAQQFPDLHSELNLSSLELGDSALYFCASSDPLRDTQYFGPGTRLTVL.

CDR3: CAIISEGDTEAFF. CDR3 sequence (DNA): TGTGCCATCATTAGTGAGGGGGACACTGAAGCTTTCTTT. J is TRBJ1-1 and V is TRBV10-3, with TRBD1 as a possible D gene (6 bases). Trimming left V 7 bases short and J 3 bases short, with 12 bases between. This CDR3 is built from 13 residues. CDR1 ENHRY and CDR2 SYGVKD come from the germline V gene.

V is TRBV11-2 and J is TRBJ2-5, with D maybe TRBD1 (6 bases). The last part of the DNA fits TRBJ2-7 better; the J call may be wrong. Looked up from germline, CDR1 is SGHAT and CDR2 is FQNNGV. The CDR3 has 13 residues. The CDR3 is CASSLNRAYEQYF. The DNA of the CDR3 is TGTGCCAGCAGCTTAAACAGGGCCTACGAGCAGTACTTC.

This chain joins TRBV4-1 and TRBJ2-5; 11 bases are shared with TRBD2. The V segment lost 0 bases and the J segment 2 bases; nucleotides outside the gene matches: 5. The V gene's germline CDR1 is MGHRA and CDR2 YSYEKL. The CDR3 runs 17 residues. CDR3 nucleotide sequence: TGCGCCAGCAGCCAAGACCCGGGACTAGCGGTACAAGAGACCCAGTACTTC. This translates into CASSQDPGLAVQETQYF.

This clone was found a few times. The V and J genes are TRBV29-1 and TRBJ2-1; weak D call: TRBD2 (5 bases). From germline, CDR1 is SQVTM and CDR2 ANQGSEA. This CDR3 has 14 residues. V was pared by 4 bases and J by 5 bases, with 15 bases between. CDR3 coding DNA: TGCAGCGTTGTGTGGCTAGCAGAGAACAATGAGCAGTTCTTC. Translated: CSVVWLAENNEQFF.

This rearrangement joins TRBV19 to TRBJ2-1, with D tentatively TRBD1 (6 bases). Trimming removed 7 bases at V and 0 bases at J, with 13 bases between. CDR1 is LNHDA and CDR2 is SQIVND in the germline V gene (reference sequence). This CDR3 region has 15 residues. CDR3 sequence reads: CASKQGGSSYNEQFF. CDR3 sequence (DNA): TGTGCCAGTAAACAAGGGGGAAGCTCCTACAATGAGCAGTTCTTC.

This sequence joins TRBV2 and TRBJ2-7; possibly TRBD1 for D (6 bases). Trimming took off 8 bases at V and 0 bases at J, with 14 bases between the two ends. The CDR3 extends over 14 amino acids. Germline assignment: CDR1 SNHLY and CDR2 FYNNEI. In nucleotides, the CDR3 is TGTGCCAGCCAGAGACAGGCCAGCTCCTACGAGCAGTACTTC. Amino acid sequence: CASQRQASSYEQYF.

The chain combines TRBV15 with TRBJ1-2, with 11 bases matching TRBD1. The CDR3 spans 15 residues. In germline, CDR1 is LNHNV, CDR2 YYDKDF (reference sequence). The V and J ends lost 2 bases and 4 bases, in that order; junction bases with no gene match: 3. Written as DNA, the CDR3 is TGTGCCACCAGCAGAACGGGACAGGGGGTCTATGGCTACACCTTC. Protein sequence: CATSRTGQGVYGYTF.

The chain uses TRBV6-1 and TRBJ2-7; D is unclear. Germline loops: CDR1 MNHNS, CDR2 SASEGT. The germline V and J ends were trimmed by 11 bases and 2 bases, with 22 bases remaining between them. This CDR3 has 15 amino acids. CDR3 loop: CAGKHPERATYEQYF. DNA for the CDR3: TGTGCCGGCAAACACCCGGAGCGTGCTACCTACGAGCAGTACTTC.

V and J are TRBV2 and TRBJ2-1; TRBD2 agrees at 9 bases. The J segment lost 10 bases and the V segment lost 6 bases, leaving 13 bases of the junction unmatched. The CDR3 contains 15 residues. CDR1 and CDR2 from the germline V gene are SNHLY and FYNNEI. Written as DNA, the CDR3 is TGTGCCAGCAGGTCCGAGTTAACCCTAGCGGGGGAGCAGTTCTTC. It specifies CASRSELTLAGEQFF.

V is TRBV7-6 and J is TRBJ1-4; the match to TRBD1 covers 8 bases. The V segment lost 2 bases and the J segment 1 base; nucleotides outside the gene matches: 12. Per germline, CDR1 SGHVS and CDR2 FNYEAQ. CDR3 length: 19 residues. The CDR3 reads CASSLSPDRVDLTNEKLFF. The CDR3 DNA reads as TGTGCCAGCAGCTTATCCCCGGACAGGGTCGACTTAACTAATGAAAAACTGTTTTTT.

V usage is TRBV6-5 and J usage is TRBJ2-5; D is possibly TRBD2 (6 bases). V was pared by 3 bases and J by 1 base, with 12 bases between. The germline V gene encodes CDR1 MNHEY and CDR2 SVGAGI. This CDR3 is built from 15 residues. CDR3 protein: CASSYVGGLQETQYF. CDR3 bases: TGTGCCAGCAGTTATGTGGGAGGCCTCCAAGAGACCCAGTACTTC.

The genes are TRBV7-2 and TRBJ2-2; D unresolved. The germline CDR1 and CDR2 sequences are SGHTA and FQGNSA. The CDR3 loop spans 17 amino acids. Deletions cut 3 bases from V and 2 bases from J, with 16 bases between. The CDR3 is CASSFILHRSNTGELFF. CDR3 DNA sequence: TGTGCCAGCAGCTTTATCCTACACCGGAGTAACACCGGGGAGCTGTTTTTT.

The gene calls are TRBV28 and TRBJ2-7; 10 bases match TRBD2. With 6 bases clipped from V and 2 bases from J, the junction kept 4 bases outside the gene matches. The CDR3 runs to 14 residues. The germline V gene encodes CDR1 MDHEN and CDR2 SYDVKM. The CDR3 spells CASRGLANPYEQYF. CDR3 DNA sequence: TGTGCCAGCAGGGGACTAGCGAACCCCTACGAGCAGTACTTC.

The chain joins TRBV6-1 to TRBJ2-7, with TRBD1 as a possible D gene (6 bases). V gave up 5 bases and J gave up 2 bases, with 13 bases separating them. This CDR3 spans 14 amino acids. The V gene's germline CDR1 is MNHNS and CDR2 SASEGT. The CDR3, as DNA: TGTGCCAGCAGTTTGGGCAGGGGAGCCTACGAGCAGTACTTC. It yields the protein CASSLGRGAYEQYF.

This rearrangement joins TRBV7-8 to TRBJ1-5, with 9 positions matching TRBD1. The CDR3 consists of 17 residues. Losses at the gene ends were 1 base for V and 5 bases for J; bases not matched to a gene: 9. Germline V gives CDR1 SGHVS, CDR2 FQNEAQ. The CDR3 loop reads CASSLGLDRGSDQPQHF. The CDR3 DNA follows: TGTGCCAGCAGCTTAGGACTGGACAGGGGAAGCGATCAGCCCCAGCATTTT.

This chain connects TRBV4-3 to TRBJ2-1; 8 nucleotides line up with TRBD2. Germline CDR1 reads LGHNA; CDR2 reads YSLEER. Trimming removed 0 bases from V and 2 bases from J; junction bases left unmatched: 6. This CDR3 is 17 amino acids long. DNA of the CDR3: TGCGCCAGCAGCCAAGATATAGCGGGGAGCCCCTACAATGAGCAGTTCTTC. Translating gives CASSQDIAGSPYNEQFF.

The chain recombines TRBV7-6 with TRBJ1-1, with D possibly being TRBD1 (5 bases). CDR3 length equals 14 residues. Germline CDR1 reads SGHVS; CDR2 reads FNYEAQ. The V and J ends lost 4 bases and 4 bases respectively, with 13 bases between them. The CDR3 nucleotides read TGTGCCAGCAGCTACAACCCCGGGGGCACTGAAGCTTTCTTT. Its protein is CASSYNPGGTEAFF.